Shown below are 3 T cell receptor beta chains from a single sample sequenced in a study of blood T cell repertoires in COVID-19. Repertoires were generated with immunoSEQ multiplex PCR, while TCRdb's copy carries only in-frame clones and drops some. The sample carries 360,000 or so clones, around 83% recorded once. Specimen: PBMCs or T cells enriched from blood (not recorded which). The receptor source for this set is a woman aged 45-65 years who had recovered from COVID-19.

CDR3 DNA sequence: TGCAGCGTTGCCGCACCTTTCCGGGACACCTCGAACACTGAAGCTTTCTTT. Protein: CSVAAPFRDTSNTEAFF. The chain has TRBV29-1 and TRBJ1-1; D might be TRBD1 (6 bases). V was trimmed by 4 bases and J by 1 base, leaving 22 bases between them. The CDR3 runs to 17 residues. Germline assignment: CDR1 SQVTM and CDR2 ANQGSEA.

The rearrangement uses TRBV15 and TRBJ2-7, with TRBD1 as a possible D gene (6 bases). From germline, CDR1 is LNHNV and CDR2 YYDKDF (reference sequence). Trimming took 0 bases from V and 5 from J, leaving 14 bases between them. This CDR3 region has 15 residues. CDR3 sequence (DNA): TGTGCCACCAGCAGAGATCCGGCAGGGGTGGACGAGCAGTACTTC. Translation: CATSRDPAGVDEQYF.

About this clone itself: A read error may account for a junction end that differs from germline. The chain recombines TRBV13 with TRBJ2-5, with D possibly matching TRBD2 (6 bases). The V gene's germline CDR1 is PRHDT and CDR2 FYEKMQ (reference sequence). The CDR3 extends over 15 amino acids. The CDR3 sequence is CASSVGDLGWETQYF. CDR3 nucleotide sequence: TGTGCCAGCAGCGTAGGGGACTTGGGATGGGAGACCCAGTACTTC.